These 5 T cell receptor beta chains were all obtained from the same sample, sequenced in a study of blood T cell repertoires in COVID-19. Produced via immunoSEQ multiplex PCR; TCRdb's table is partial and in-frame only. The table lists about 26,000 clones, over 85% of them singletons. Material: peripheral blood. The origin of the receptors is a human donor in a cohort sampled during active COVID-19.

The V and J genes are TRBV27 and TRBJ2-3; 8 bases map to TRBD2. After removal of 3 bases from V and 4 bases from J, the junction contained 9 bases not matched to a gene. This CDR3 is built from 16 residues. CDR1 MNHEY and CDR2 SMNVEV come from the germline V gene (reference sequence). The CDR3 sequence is CASSLMAGGLPDTQYF. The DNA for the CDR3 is TGTGCCAGCAGTTTGATGGCGGGGGGCCTACCAGATACGCAGTATTTT.

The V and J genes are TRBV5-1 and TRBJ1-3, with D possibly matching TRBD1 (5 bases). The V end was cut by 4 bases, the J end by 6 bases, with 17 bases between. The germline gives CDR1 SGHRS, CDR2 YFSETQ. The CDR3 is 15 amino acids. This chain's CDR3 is CASSGTGAGLNTIYF. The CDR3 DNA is TGCGCCAGCAGCGGGACGGGAGCAGGACTAAACACCATATATTTT.

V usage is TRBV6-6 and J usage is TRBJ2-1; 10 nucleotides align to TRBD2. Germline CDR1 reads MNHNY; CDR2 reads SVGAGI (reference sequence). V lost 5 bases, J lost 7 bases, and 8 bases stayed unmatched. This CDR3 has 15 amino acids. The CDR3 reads CASSLGLAEGNEQFF. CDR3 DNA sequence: TGTGCCAGCAGTCTCGGACTAGCGGAGGGGAATGAGCAGTTCTTC.

The CDR3 here is CASTTEDRLNIQYF. CDR3 DNA: TGTGCCAGCACGACCGAGGACAGGTTGAACATTCAGTACTTC. This chain uses TRBV28 with TRBJ2-4, with 7 bases that match TRBD1. Germline values: CDR1 MDHEN, CDR2 SYDVKM. J gave up 7 bases and V 7 bases, and 10 bases lay outside the gene matches. This CDR3 is built from 14 residues. The variable domain in full, with the rest retrieved from reference TRBV28 and TRBJ2-4, is DVKVTQSSRYLVKRTGEKVFLECVQDMDHENMFWYRQDPGLGLRLIYFSYDVKMKEKGDIPEGYSVSREKKERFSLILESASTNQTSMYLCASTTEDRLNIQYFGAGTRLSVL.

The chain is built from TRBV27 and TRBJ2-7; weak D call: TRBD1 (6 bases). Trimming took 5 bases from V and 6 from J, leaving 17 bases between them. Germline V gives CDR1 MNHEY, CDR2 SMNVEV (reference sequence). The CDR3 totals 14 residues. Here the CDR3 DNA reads TGTGCCAGCAGTACAGGGACACGTCTGGCCGAGCAGTACTTC. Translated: CASSTGTRLAEQYF.